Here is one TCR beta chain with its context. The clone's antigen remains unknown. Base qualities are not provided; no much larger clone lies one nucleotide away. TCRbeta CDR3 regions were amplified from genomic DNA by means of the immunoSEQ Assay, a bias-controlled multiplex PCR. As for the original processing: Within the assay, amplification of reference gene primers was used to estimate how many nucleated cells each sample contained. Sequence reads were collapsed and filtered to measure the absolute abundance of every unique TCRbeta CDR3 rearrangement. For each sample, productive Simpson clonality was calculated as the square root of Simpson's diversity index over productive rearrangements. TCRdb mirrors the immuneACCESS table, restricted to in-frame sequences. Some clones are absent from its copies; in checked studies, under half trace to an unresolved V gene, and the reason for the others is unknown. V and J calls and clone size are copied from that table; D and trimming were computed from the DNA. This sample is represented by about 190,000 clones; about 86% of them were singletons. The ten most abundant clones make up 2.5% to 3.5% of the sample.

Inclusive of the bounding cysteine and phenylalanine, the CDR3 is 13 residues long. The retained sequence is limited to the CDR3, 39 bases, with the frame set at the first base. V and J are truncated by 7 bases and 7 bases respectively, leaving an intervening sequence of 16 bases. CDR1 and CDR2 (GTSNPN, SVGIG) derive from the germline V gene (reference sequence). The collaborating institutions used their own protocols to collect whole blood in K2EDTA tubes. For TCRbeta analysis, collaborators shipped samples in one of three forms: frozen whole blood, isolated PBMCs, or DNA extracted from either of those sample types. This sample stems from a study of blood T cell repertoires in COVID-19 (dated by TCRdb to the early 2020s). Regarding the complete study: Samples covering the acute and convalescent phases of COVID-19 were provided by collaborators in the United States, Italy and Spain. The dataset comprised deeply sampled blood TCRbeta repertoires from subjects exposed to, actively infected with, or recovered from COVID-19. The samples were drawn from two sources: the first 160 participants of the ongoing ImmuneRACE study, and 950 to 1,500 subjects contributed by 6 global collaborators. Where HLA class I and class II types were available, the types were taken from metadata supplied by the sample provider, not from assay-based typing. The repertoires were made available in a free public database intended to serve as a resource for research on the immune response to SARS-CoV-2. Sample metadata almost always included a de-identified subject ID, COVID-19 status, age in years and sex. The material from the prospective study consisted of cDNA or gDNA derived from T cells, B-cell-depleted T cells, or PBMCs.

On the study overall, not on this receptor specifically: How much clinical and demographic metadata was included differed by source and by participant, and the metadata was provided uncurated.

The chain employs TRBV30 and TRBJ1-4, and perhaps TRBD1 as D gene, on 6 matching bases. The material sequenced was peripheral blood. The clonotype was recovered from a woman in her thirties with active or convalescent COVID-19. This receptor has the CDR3 CAYVQGYSEKLFF. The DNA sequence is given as TGTGCCTATGTACAGGGTTACAGTGAAAAACTGTTTTTT.